One and the same sample provided the 21 T cell receptor beta chains below, sequenced in a study of blood T cell repertoires in COVID-19. Repertoires were generated with immunoSEQ multiplex PCR, while TCRdb's copy carries only in-frame clones and drops some. The table includes about 150,000 clones, 84% detected once. Sequenced: peripheral blood. Every receptor here comes from a woman aged 50 to 65 with acute or convalescent COVID-19.

The gene calls are TRBV9 and TRBJ2-3, with 15 bases identical to TRBD2. The ends lost 3 bases at V and 2 bases at J; junction bases unmatched: 13. There are 20 residues in the CDR3. Per the germline V gene, CDR1 is SGDLS and CDR2 is YYNGEE. Here the CDR3 reads CASSARGAGTSGRYTDTQYF. CDR3 DNA: TGTGCCAGCAGCGCTCGGGGGGCCGGGACTAGCGGGAGGTACACAGATACGCAGTATTTT.

The V call is TRBV7-2, the J call TRBJ2-1; the D gene is possibly TRBD1 (7 bases). Looked up from germline, CDR1 is SGHTA and CDR2 is FQGNSA. V was trimmed by 5 bases and J by 9 bases, leaving 17 bases between them. CDR3 length: 14 residues. CDR3 DNA sequence: TGTGCCAGCAGCCCCCCGGCAGGGGGGAGTGAGCAGTTCTTC. Translating it yields CASSPPAGGSEQFF.

The genes are TRBV3-1 (or the pseudogene TRBV3-2) and TRBJ2-7, with D tentatively TRBD1 (5 bases). Per the germline V gene, CDR1 is LGHDT and CDR2 is YNNKEL (reference sequence). The CDR3 runs 13 residues. V lost 3 bases to trimming and J lost 6 bases, with 12 bases between them. CDR3 sequence: CASSQTVRGEQYF. The CDR3 DNA reads as TGTGCCAGCAGCCAGACGGTAAGGGGCGAGCAGTACTTC.

CDR3 sequence reads: CASSLYGSSYNEQFF. The CDR3 nucleotides are TGTGCCAGCAGCTTGTACGGGAGCTCCTACAATGAGCAGTTCTTC. The J gene is TRBJ2-1, the V gene TRBV5-8; possibly TRBD2 for D (6 bases). Germline CDR1 reads SGHTS; CDR2 reads YDEGEE. V shed 1 base and J shed 0 bases, with 8 bases lying between them. This CDR3 spans 15 amino acids.

This chain links TRBV27 with TRBJ1-6; TRBD1 aligns across 10 bases. Germline CDR1 is MNHEY and CDR2 is SMNVEV (reference sequence). The CDR3 extends over 16 amino acids. V lost 5 bases, J lost 10 bases, and 11 bases stayed unmatched. For the CDR3, the DNA is TGTGCCAGCAGTCTCGATGGGCGGGACAGGGGATCACCCCTCCACTTT. Its protein is CASSLDGRDRGSPLHF.

CDR3 nucleotides: TGTGCCAGCAGCCAAGAATGGGGACAAAGGGGGATAGAGACCCAGTACTTC. Residues: CASSQEWGQRGIETQYF. The V gene is TRBV4-2, the J gene TRBJ2-5; maybe TRBD1 (6 bases). This CDR3 has 17 residues. Looked up from germline, CDR1 is LGHNA and CDR2 is YNFKEQ. V gave up 0 bases and J gave up 4 bases, with 18 bases separating them.

V is TRBV27 and J is TRBJ2-5; D is undetermined. Germline assignment: CDR1 MNHEY and CDR2 SMNVEV (reference sequence). The V and J ends lost 8 bases and 7 bases respectively, with 17 bases between them. The CDR3 totals 13 residues. The CDR3 DNA follows: TGTGCCAGCCGCCGTTCGTTGCACGGGACCCAGTACTTC. This gives the protein CASRRSLHGTQYF.

DNA for the CDR3: TGTGCCAGCAGCAAGACCGGGACTAGCGGCTACAATGAGCAGTTCTTC. This translates into CASSKTGTSGYNEQFF. The chain uses TRBV11-2 and TRBJ2-1, with TRBD2 identical over 11 bases. With 5 bases clipped from V and 3 bases from J, the junction kept 6 bases outside the gene matches. The CDR3 contains 16 residues. Germline V gene lookup returns CDR1 SGHAT and CDR2 FQNNGV. Full variable domain (missing parts from reference TRBV11-2 and TRBJ2-1): EAGVAQSPRYKIIEKRQSVAFWCNPISGHATLYWYQQILGQGPKLLIQFQNNGVVDDSQLPKDRFSAERLKGVDSTLKIQPAKLEDSAVYLCASSKTGTSGYNEQFFGPGTRLTVL.

V gene TRBV7-3 combines with J gene TRBJ2-7; D is unclear. Germline CDR1 SGHTA, CDR2 FQGTGA. V lost 1 base and J 5 bases, leaving 9 bases between the germline ends. This CDR3 spans 13 amino acids. This chain's CDR3 is CASSLSPVHEQYF. The CDR3 DNA reads as TGTGCCAGCAGCTTAAGTCCAGTCCACGAGCAGTACTTC.

This clone was recorded once. V gene TRBV7-2 combines with J gene TRBJ2-1; 11 bases fit TRBD2. J was trimmed by 4 bases and V by 4 bases; bases with no gene match: 6. There are 16 residues in the CDR3. CDR1 SGHTA and CDR2 FQGNSA come from the germline V gene. The DNA for the CDR3 is TGTGCCAGCAGCTCGTTAGCGGGAGGGTCGTACAATGAGCAGTTCTTC. Its translation: CASSSLAGGSYNEQFF.

The chain uses TRBV2 and TRBJ1-5; 7 positions match TRBD1. The CDR3 covers 14 residues. Per the germline V gene, CDR1 is SNHLY and CDR2 is FYNNEI. V shed 6 bases, J shed 5 bases, and the junction held 7 bases outside the gene matches. The CDR3 region is CASREDRFDQPQHF. In DNA form, the CDR3 reads TGTGCCAGCAGAGAGGACAGGTTTGATCAGCCCCAGCATTTT.

The chain joins TRBV5-4 to TRBJ2-7; 8 nucleotides align to TRBD2. Germline CDR1 is SGHNT and CDR2 is YYREEE (reference sequence). After removal of 0 bases from V and 2 bases from J, the junction contained 4 bases not matched to a gene. The CDR3 covers 15 residues. For the CDR3, the DNA is TGTGCCAGCAGCTTGGCCGGGACTAGGACCTACGAGCAGTACTTC. Protein: CASSLAGTRTYEQYF.

V gene TRBV6-5 combines with J gene TRBJ1-6; D remains ambiguous. Per germline, CDR1 MNHEY and CDR2 SVGAGI. This CDR3 is built from 13 residues. Trimming removed 7 bases at V and 4 bases at J, with 8 bases between. The CDR3 here is CASNFQYNSPLHF. The CDR3, as DNA: TGTGCCAGCAATTTTCAGTATAATTCACCCCTCCACTTT.

V usage is TRBV5-1 and J usage is TRBJ2-2; perhaps TRBD1 as D (5 bases). There are 14 residues in the CDR3. Germline CDR1 SGHRS, CDR2 YFSETQ. Trimming removed 5 bases at V and 7 bases at J, with 15 bases between. The CDR3 region is CASSRFGQDGELFF. CDR3 bases: TGCGCCAGCAGTCGATTTGGACAAGACGGGGAGCTGTTTTTT.

V gene TRBV24-1 combines with J gene TRBJ2-5; 12 bases match TRBD2. V gave up 4 bases and J gave up 5 bases; unmatched junction bases: 7. CDR1 and CDR2 from the germline V gene are KGHDR and SFDVKD. This CDR3 has 16 amino acids. CDR3 sequence (DNA): TGTGCCACCAGTGACCCTAGCGGGAGGGTTCGGGAGACCCAGTACTTC. Translated, it gives CATSDPSGRVRETQYF.

The chain combines TRBV4-2 with TRBJ1-5; D is possibly TRBD1 (5 bases). The germline V gene has CDR1 LGHNA and CDR2 YNFKEQ. The CDR3 is 13 residues long. The germline V and J ends were trimmed by 4 bases and 1 base, with 5 bases remaining between them. DNA for the CDR3: TGTGCCAGCAGCCGACAGAGCAATCAGCCCCAGCATTTT. Translated, it gives CASSRQSNQPQHF.

J is TRBJ1-6 and V is TRBV5-1; 8 bases map to TRBD1. This CDR3 is 15 amino acids long. Germline CDR1 SGHRS, CDR2 YFSETQ. V lost 4 bases and J lost 5; bases outside the gene matches: 5. CDR3 sequence: CASSGLTGDNSPLHF. CDR3 DNA: TGCGCCAGCAGCGGACTGACAGGGGATAATTCACCCCTCCACTTT.

The chain couples TRBV4-2 to TRBJ1-2; D not resolved. The V end was cut by 0 bases, the J end by 3 bases, with 11 bases between. Germline CDR1 and CDR2: LGHNA and YNFKEQ. CDR3 size: 15 residues. CDR3 amino acids: CASSQELTGDYGYTF. CDR3 nucleotides: TGTGCCAGCAGCCAAGAACTCACCGGAGACTATGGCTACACCTTC.

This rearrangement joins TRBV9 to TRBJ1-1; D is possibly TRBD1 (6 bases). The CDR3 loop spans 14 amino acids. Per germline, CDR1 SGDLS and CDR2 YYNGEE. The ends were cut back, 0 bases at V and 1 base at J, with 7 bases in the middle. The CDR3, as DNA: TGTGCCAGCAGCGTAGTGACAGGGAACACTGAAGCTTTCTTT. Residues: CASSVVTGNTEAFF.

This rearrangement joins TRBV2 to TRBJ2-1; the match to TRBD2 covers 14 bases. The CDR3 extends over 16 amino acids. Germline CDR1 is SNHLY and CDR2 is FYNNEI. After removal of 4 bases from V and 4 bases from J, the junction contained 3 bases not matched to a gene. The CDR3 loop reads CASSGGLAGGYNEQFF. For the CDR3, the DNA is TGTGCCAGCAGTGGAGGACTAGCGGGAGGTTACAATGAGCAGTTCTTC.

The chain has TRBV6-2 or TRBV6-3 and TRBJ2-5, with 11 bases fitting TRBD2. Per the germline V gene, CDR1 is MNHEY and CDR2 is SVGEGT. With 6 bases clipped from V and 1 base from J, the junction kept 7 bases outside the gene matches. CDR3 length: 16 residues. CDR3 protein: CASRPTLAGGQETQYF. The CDR3 nucleotides read TGTGCCAGCAGACCTACCCTAGCGGGGGGCCAAGAGACCCAGTACTTC.